This TCR beta chain was obtained from a study of Graves' ophthalmopathy and Graves' hyperthyroidism (dated by TCRdb to 2016 to 2018). Looking at the study overall: Peripheral blood was collected at initial diagnosis, prior to any treatment. The study used TCR beta repertoire signatures to distinguish Graves' ophthalmopathy from Graves' hyperthyroidism and to predict progression to ophthalmopathy. In total, over 130 blood samples were TCR-sequenced: 40 to 45 ophthalmopathy, over 70 hyperthyroidism and roughly 17 hyperthyroidism-to-ophthalmopathy patients. To explore V-J signatures that distinguish ophthalmopathy from hyperthyroidism, a discovery set of around 100 patients was enrolled, made up of more than 40 with ophthalmopathy and 55 to 65 with stable hyperthyroidism. An independent validation cohort comprised some 19 hyperthyroidism patients and 15 to 17 patients who later progressed from hyperthyroidism to ophthalmopathy. In more than five hyperthyroidism patients, the T-cell repertoires found in thyroid tissue were compared with those found in blood. After sampling, hyperthyroidism patients received methimazole starting at 30 mg daily, and ophthalmopathy patients received high-dose intravenous methylprednisolone. For training and testing, the 100 or so patients in the discovery cohort were randomly divided in a 7:3 ratio.

Notes on this clonotype: Which antigen it targets is not known. Base qualities are not recorded, but no much larger clone differs from it by a single base.

For repertoire sequencing, the TCR beta CDR3 regions were amplified from RNA transcripts. A first-round RT-PCR used HTBI primers with the Qiagen OneStep RT-PCR kit, followed by a second-round multiplex PCR, size selection and purification. Sequencing of the libraries was carried out on an Illumina HiSeq2000 in paired-end mode with 100 bp reads. In the source study's methods: SOAPnuke was used to process the reads, throwing out any read that had adapters, had uncalled bases, had a mean Phred below 15, or lacked an exact constant-primer or identifier match. COPE v1.2.5 was used to merge high-quality paired reads. Each unique nucleotide sequence was treated as a clonotype, and MiTCR v1.1 was used to align the clonotypes to the IMGT TRB V, D and J references. The analysis was limited to V-J combinations with a frequency above 0.0001, which together covered over 99% of the repertoires. For each V-J combination, a TCR clonal expansion and chaos score was defined as the ratio of F50 clonal expansion to chaos observed in the TCRdist matrix. Welch's t-statistics and random forest were used to narrow the features down to over ten V-J combinations, which were then fed into a naive Bayes classifier. The Morisita-Horn index was used to measure how similar the thyroid and blood repertoires were. TCRdb reprocessed the public reads (quality trimming at Q25 with fastp, clone calling with MiXCR) and kept in-frame beta chains. Every entry covers one CDR3 protein and lists the most common genes and DNA from its rows. These V and J calls rely on TCRdb rather than the paper's analysis. Present in this sample are 600,000 to 650,000 distinct CDR3 sequences, about a fifth of which were seen just once. Of the sample, 7.1% falls within the top ten clones.

Results the study describes overall, beyond this receptor: Sample size was not statistically predetermined, and group allocation was not concealed from the investigators. Most expanded thyroid clonotypes with a frequency above 0.001 also appeared in blood, which suggests that blood repertoires may reflect the immune response in the thyroid. In validation, the model predicted ophthalmopathy progression with about 71% sensitivity and roughly 72% specificity; some 13 predicted patients were CT-confirmed with GO in a median of about 7.1 months. In cross-validation, the 13-signature model distinguished ophthalmopathy from stable hyperthyroidism with around 90% sensitivity and 81.08% specificity, while in the test set the corresponding values were about 80% and 75%.

Hyperthyroidism was defined as stable when no progression to ophthalmopathy occurred within 18 months of follow-up. The hyperthyroidism patients were 18 to 65 years old and newly diagnosed, with a disease duration of less than 2 months. Anyone with other autoimmune diseases, uncontrolled infections, pregnancy or lactation was excluded from the study. Clinical symptoms, serum thyroxine, TRAb, thyroid ultrasound and orbital computed tomography were used for diagnosis. Ficoll-Paque density gradient centrifugation was used to isolate PBMCs from around 9.1 ml of fresh peripheral blood. Trizol reagent was used to extract the total RNA, and its quality was then checked on an Agilent 2100 Bioanalyzer. This receptor was taken from a woman under 30 with stable Graves' hyperthyroidism. Some clones in this sample may be carry-over from other donors' samples. Donor details come from another sample of the same person, matched by shared clones. Sequenced input: peripheral blood.

This receptor has the CDR3 CASSGGLGWDTEAFF. The DNA reads as follows: TGTGCCAGCAGTGGAGGGTTGGGTTGGGACACTGAAGCTTTCTTT. The sequence joins TRBV11-2 to TRBJ1-1, with an unclear D gene assignment. Counted from cysteine to phenylalanine, this CDR3 has 15 amino acids. Only the CDR3 region is kept as DNA, spanning 45 bases read in frame from base 1. CDR1 and CDR2 were assigned from the germline V gene as SGHAT and FQNNGV. A distance of 17 bases separates the germline ends of V and J, which lose 6 bases and 3 bases respectively.